A selection of T cell receptor beta chains follows, all from one sample in a study of shared clonotypes between healthy human individuals. Data came from immunoSEQ multiplex PCR; TCRdb stores just in-frame clones and leaves some out. Counted here are about 2.4 million clones, 93% occurring once; the ten biggest clones make up 0.36%. The material sequenced was naive CD4+ T cells from PBMCs. These receptors were taken from a young man in good health. Some clones in this sample may be carry-over from other donors' samples. The CDR3 runs from the conserved cysteine through the conserved F or W. Fields, in order: clone size, V gene, J gene, D gene, CDR3 protein, CDR3 DNA. D genes are given only for firm matches. The listing skips clone size in some rows; elsewhere it reads once, few, many or a size class.

size: .
V: TRBV7-2
J: TRBJ2-7
D: TRBD2
CDR3: CASSQLTGGREQYF
DNA: TGTGCCAGCAGCCAGCTGACGGGAGGAAGGGAGCAGTACTTC

size: .
V: TRBV7-3
J: TRBJ2-1
D: .
CDR3: CASSLGRRGNEQFF
DNA: TGTGCCAGCAGCTTAGGGCGCCGAGGCAATGAGCAGTTCTTC

size: few
V: TRBV5-1
J: TRBJ1-2
D: .
CDR3: CASSRGQGPYGYTF
DNA: TGCGCCAGCAGCCGGGGGCAGGGACCCTATGGCTACACCTTC

size: once
V: TRBV28
J: TRBJ1-2
D: .
CDR3: CASSPADSHFYGYTF
DNA: TGTGCCAGCAGCCCGGCGGACAGCCACTTCTATGGCTACACCTTC

size: .
V: TRBV7-9
J: TRBJ1-4
D: .
CDR3: CASSLGSDNEKLFF
DNA: TGTGCCAGCAGCTTAGGGTCAGACAATGAAAAACTGTTTTTT

size: .
V: TRBV5-1
J: TRBJ2-3
D: .
CDR3: CASSALVSDTQYF
DNA: TGCGCCAGCAGCGCACTAGTGTCAGATACGCAGTATTTT

size: .
V: TRBV19
J: TRBJ2-1
D: TRBD2
CDR3: CASSILLAGVVEQFF
DNA: TGTGCCAGTAGTATTCTCCTAGCGGGAGTGGTTGAGCAGTTCTTC

size: .
V: TRBV19
J: TRBJ2-4
D: TRBD2
CDR3: CASSIPGRGEDIQYF
DNA: TGTGCCAGTAGTATCCCCGGGAGGGGTGAGGACATTCAGTACTTC

size: .
V: TRBV2
J: TRBJ1-1
D: TRBD1
CDR3: CASRGQYNTEAFF
DNA: TGTGCCAGCAGGGGACAGTACAACACTGAAGCTTTCTTT

size: .
V: TRBV28
J: TRBJ2-6
D: .
CDR3: CASHNRGRRTSGANVLTF
DNA: TGTGCCAGCCATAACCGTGGGCGGCGAACCTCTGGGGCCAACGTCCTGACTTTC

size: .
V: TRBV4-1
J: TRBJ2-1
D: .
CDR3: CASSQIGGASSYNEQFF
DNA: TGCGCCAGCAGCCAAATAGGGGGGGCTAGCTCCTACAATGAGCAGTTCTTC

size: .
V: TRBV2
J: TRBJ1-4
D: TRBD1
CDR3: CASSEVGQGAKLFF
DNA: TGTGCCAGCAGTGAGGTGGGACAGGGGGCAAAACTGTTTTTT

size: .
V: TRBV29-1
J: TRBJ1-1
D: .
CDR3: CSVTGRAGTDTEAFF
DNA: TGCAGCGTTACCGGTCGGGCGGGGACCGACACTGAAGCTTTCTTT

size: .
V: TRBV6-1
J: TRBJ2-5
D: .
CDR3: CASSERSDQRGETQYF
DNA: TGTGCCAGCAGTGAACGGAGCGACCAGCGCGGGGAGACCCAGTACTTC

size: .
V: TRBV5-1
J: TRBJ1-1
D: .
CDR3: CASSLFGEGTEAFF
DNA: TGCGCCAGCAGCTTGTTTGGGGAGGGGACTGAAGCTTTCTTT

size: .
V: TRBV19
J: TRBJ2-2
D: .
CDR3: CASREQGKNTGELFF
DNA: TGTGCCAGTAGGGAACAGGGTAAAAACACCGGGGAGCTGTTTTTT

size: .
V: TRBV5-8
J: TRBJ2-5
D: .
CDR3: CASSLAGQGYGETQYF
DNA: TGTGCCAGCAGCCTCGCCGGGCAGGGCTATGGAGAGACCCAGTACTTC

size: .
V: TRBV4-1
J: TRBJ1-3
D: .
CDR3: CASSQDKGGREVWNTIYF
DNA: TGCGCCAGCAGCCAAGATAAGGGTGGCAGGGAGGTATGGAACACCATATATTTT

size: .
V: TRBV11-2
J: TRBJ1-1
D: TRBD1
CDR3: CASSSDRSAEAFF
DNA: TGTGCCAGCAGCTCGGACAGGTCGGCTGAAGCTTTCTTT

size: .
V: TRBV5-1
J: TRBJ2-7
D: TRBD1
CDR3: CASSLAGGRYEQYF
DNA: TGCGCCAGCAGCTTGGCAGGGGGCAGGTACGAGCAGTACTTC

size: .
V: TRBV11-2
J: TRBJ2-7
D: .
CDR3: CASSLLLGTYEQYF
DNA: TGTGCCAGCAGCTTACTCCTAGGTACCTACGAGCAGTACTTC

size: .
V: TRBV7-3
J: TRBJ2-7
D: TRBD1
CDR3: CASSLSGHRDRSSYEQYF
DNA: TGTGCCAGCAGCTTGTCGGGTCATCGGGACAGGAGCTCCTACGAGCAGTACTTC

size: .
V: TRBV25-1
J: TRBJ2-7
D: TRBD1
CDR3: CASSFGGTGEHEQYF
DNA: TGTGCCAGCAGTTTTGGGGGGACAGGGGAACACGAGCAGTACTTC

size: .
V: TRBV18
J: TRBJ1-5
D: .
CDR3: CASSRGIGESQPQHF
DNA: TGTGCCAGCTCCCGCGGGATAGGGGAAAGTCAGCCCCAGCATTTT

size: once
V: TRBV28
J: TRBJ1-5
D: TRBD1
CDR3: CASSWTGRSNQPQHF
DNA: TGTGCCAGCAGTTGGACAGGGAGGTCAAATCAGCCCCAGCATTTT

size: .
V: TRBV5-1
J: TRBJ1-4
D: .
CDR3: CASSPTAPPTGSEGKLFF
DNA: TGCGCCAGCAGCCCTACTGCCCCCCCAACAGGATCTGAAGGGAAACTGTTTTTT

size: .
V: TRBV5-4
J: TRBJ1-1
D: .
CDR3: CASSSRLGADAEAFF
DNA: TGTGCCAGCAGTTCTAGACTGGGCGCGGACGCTGAAGCTTTCTTT

size: .
V: TRBV29-1
J: TRBJ2-2
D: TRBD2
CDR3: CSVIGTSGIRELFF
DNA: TGCAGCGTTATTGGGACTAGCGGGATTCGAGAGCTGTTTTTT

size: .
V: TRBV5-4
J: TRBJ2-3
D: .
CDR3: CASSRRSTDTQYF
DNA: TGTGCCAGCAGCAGGAGGAGCACAGATACGCAGTATTTT

size: .
V: TRBV29-1
J: TRBJ2-5
D: TRBD2
CDR3: CSVAAGTSGSSETQYF
DNA: TGCAGCGTTGCGGCCGGGACTAGCGGGAGCTCGGAGACCCAGTACTTC

size: .
V: TRBV19
J: TRBJ1-2
D: .
CDR3: CASSFYRVGYTF
DNA: TGTGCCAGTAGTTTCTACAGGGTAGGCTACACCTTC

size: .
V: TRBV28
J: TRBJ2-5
D: TRBD2
CDR3: CASSPGLAGARETQYF
DNA: TGTGCCAGCAGCCCCGGACTAGCGGGAGCTCGAGAGACCCAGTACTTC

size: .
V: TRBV5-1
J: TRBJ1-4
D: TRBD1
CDR3: CASSRDSSTNEKLFF
DNA: TGCGCCAGCAGCAGGGACAGCTCAACTAATGAAAAACTGTTTTTT

size: .
V: TRBV14
J: TRBJ1-2
D: .
CDR3: CASSQGTGNYGYTF
DNA: TGTGCCAGCAGCCAGGGAACAGGGAACTATGGCTACACCTTC

size: .
V: TRBV5-1
J: TRBJ2-7
D: TRBD2
CDR3: CASSEPFRLAGNSYEQYF
DNA: TGCGCCAGCAGCGAACCTTTTAGGCTAGCGGGAAATTCCTACGAGCAGTACTTC

size: .
V: TRBV11-1
J: TRBJ2-5
D: .
CDR3: CASSLVRAAGETQYF
DNA: TGTGCCAGCAGCTTAGTCCGGGCAGCTGGAGAGACCCAGTACTTC

size: .
V: TRBV19
J: TRBJ2-5
D: .
CDR3: CASSGGETQYF
DNA: TGTGCCAGTAGTGGGGGGGAGACCCAGTACTTC

size: .
V: TRBV7-2
J: TRBJ2-7
D: .
CDR3: CASSLYYEQYF
DNA: TGTGCCAGCAGCCTCTACTACGAGCAGTACTTC

size: once
V: TRBV28
J: TRBJ1-4
D: TRBD1
CDR3: CASLPQGFNEKLFF
DNA: TGTGCCAGCCTACCACAGGGGTTTAATGAAAAACTGTTTTTT

size: .
V: TRBV27
J: TRBJ1-2
D: .
CDR3: CASRNSGGYGYTF
DNA: TGTGCCAGCAGAAATTCCGGGGGCTATGGCTACACCTTC

size: .
V: TRBV11-3
J: TRBJ2-7
D: .
CDR3: CASSLAPRGRIEQYF
DNA: TGTGCCAGCAGCTTAGCTCCCCGGGGGCGTATCGAGCAGTACTTC

size: .
V: TRBV7-9
J: TRBJ1-2
D: .
CDR3: CASSLLYGYTF
DNA: TGTGCCAGCAGCCTCTTGTACGGCTACACCTTC

size: .
V: TRBV7-6
J: TRBJ2-1
D: .
CDR3: CASSLEGSPWGDEQFF
DNA: TGTGCCAGCAGCTTAGAGGGCTCCCCGTGGGGCGATGAGCAGTTCTTC

size: .
V: TRBV18
J: TRBJ2-4
D: .
CDR3: CASSPLGGENIQYF
DNA: TGTGCCAGCTCACCACTAGGAGGGGAAAACATTCAGTACTTC

size: .
V: TRBV30
J: TRBJ2-7
D: TRBD2
CDR3: CACSGLAGGGNYEQYF
DNA: TGTGCCTGTTCGGGACTAGCGGGAGGTGGGAACTACGAGCAGTACTTC

size: .
V: TRBV7-2
J: TRBJ2-2
D: TRBD1
CDR3: CASSLRTGTGRTGELFF
DNA: TGTGCCAGCAGCCTACGTACCGGGACAGGACGCACCGGGGAGCTGTTTTTT

size: .
V: TRBV15
J: TRBJ1-5
D: TRBD1
CDR3: CATSADRGQNQPQHF
DNA: TGTGCCACCAGCGCAGACAGGGGCCAAAATCAGCCCCAGCATTTT

size: .
V: TRBV28
J: TRBJ1-2
D: .
CDR3: CASSASDGGYTF
DNA: TGTGCCAGCAGTGCCTCGGACGGCGGCTACACCTTC

size: .
V: TRBV7-3
J: TRBJ1-3
D: .
CDR3: CASSLTHSRSGNTIYF
DNA: TGTGCCAGCAGCTTAACGCACAGCCGCTCTGGAAACACCATATATTTT

size: .
V: TRBV11-2
J: TRBJ2-2
D: TRBD2
CDR3: CASSRTSGSLNTGELFF
DNA: TGTGCCAGCAGCCGGACTAGCGGGAGTCTAAACACCGGGGAGCTGTTTTTT

size: .
V: TRBV28
J: TRBJ1-6
D: .
CDR3: CASSLTSRSSYNSPLHF
DNA: TGTGCCAGCAGTTTAACATCTCGGAGCTCCTATAATTCACCCCTCCACTTT

size: .
V: TRBV5-1
J: TRBJ2-3
D: TRBD2
CDR3: CASSLVRREAGTDTQYF
DNA: TGCGCCAGCAGCTTGGTACGGCGGGAGGCTGGGACAGATACGCAGTATTTT

size: .
V: TRBV5-1
J: TRBJ2-7
D: .
CDR3: CASRSGQGYEQYF
DNA: TGCGCCAGCAGGAGCGGGCAGGGCTACGAGCAGTACTTC

size: .
V: TRBV5-1
J: TRBJ1-5
D: TRBD1
CDR3: CASSFIGTVYQPQHF
DNA: TGCGCCAGCAGCTTTATCGGGACAGTATATCAGCCCCAGCATTTT

size: once
V: TRBV7-3
J: TRBJ2-7
D: .
CDR3: CASSLSPYEQYF
DNA: TGTGCCAGCAGCTTATCCCCCTACGAGCAGTACTTC

size: .
V: TRBV6-5
J: TRBJ1-6
D: .
CDR3: CASSSLGRVNSPLHF
DNA: TGTGCCAGCAGTTCACTGGGGAGGGTCAATTCACCCCTCCACTTT